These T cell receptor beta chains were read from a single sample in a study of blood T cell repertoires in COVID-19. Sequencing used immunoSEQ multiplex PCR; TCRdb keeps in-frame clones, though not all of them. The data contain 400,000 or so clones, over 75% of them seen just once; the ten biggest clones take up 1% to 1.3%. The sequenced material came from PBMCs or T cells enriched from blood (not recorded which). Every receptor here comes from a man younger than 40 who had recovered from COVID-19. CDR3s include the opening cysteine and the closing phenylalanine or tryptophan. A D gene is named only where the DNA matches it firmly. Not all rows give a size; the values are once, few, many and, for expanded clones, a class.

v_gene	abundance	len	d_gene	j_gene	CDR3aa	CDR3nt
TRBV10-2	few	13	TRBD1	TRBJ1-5	CASSVDRVQPQHF	TGCGCCAGCAGCGTCGACAGGGTTCAGCCCCAGCATTTT
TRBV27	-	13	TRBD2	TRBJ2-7	CASKRAGAYEQYF	TGTGCCAGCAAGCGGGCGGGAGCATACGAGCAGTACTTC
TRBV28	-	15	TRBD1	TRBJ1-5	CASSLGDRENQPQHF	TGTGCCAGCAGCCTTGGGGACAGGGAGAATCAGCCCCAGCATTTT
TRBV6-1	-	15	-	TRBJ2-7	CASSEVQVQSYEQYF	TGTGCCAGCAGTGAAGTACAGGTCCAGTCCTACGAGCAGTACTTC
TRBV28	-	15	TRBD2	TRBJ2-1	CASSSSGTRANEQFF	TGTGCCAGCAGTTCTTCCGGGACTAGGGCTAATGAGCAGTTCTTC
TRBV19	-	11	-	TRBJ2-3	CATRRSDTQYF	TGTGCCACGCGTCGATCCGATACGCAGTATTTT
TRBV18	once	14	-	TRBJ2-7	CASSVNLRESEQYF	TGTGCCAGCTCAGTAAACCTTAGAGAATCCGAGCAGTACTTC
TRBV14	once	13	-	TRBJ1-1	CASSQGLSTEAFF	TGTGCCAGCAGCCAAGGCCTGAGCACTGAAGCTTTCTTT
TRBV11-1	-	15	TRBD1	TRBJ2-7	CASSPDRWNSYEQYF	TGTGCCAGCAGCCCGGACAGGTGGAATTCCTACGAGCAGTACTTC
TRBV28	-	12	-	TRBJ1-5	CASKTGNQPQHF	TGTGCCAGCAAAACGGGCAATCAGCCCCAGCATTTT
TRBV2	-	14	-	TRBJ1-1	CASSPDSPLGGAFF	TGTGCCAGCAGTCCCGACAGTCCCTTAGGGGGAGCTTTCTTT
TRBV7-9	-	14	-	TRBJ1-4	CASSLRSTNEKLFF	TGTGCCAGCAGTTTGAGGTCAACTAATGAAAAACTGTTTTTT
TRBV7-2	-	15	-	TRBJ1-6	CASSLGGGNDSPLHF	TGTGCCAGCAGCTTAGGGGGGGGAAACGATTCACCCCTCCACTTT
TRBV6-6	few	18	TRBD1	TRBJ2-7	CASSPGQGLSGFYYEQYF	TGTGCCAGCAGTCCCGGACAGGGCTTGAGCGGGTTTTACTACGAGCAGTACTTC
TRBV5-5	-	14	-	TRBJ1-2	CASSLLVGALGYTF	TGTGCCAGCAGCTTACTCGTCGGAGCCCTTGGCTACACCTTC
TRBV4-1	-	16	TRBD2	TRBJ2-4	CASSQFNRDYKNIQYF	TGCGCCAGCAGCCAATTTAACCGGGACTATAAAAACATTCAGTACTTC
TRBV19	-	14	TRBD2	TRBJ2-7	CASSIGTSGYEQYF	TGTGCCAGTAGTATCGGGACTAGCGGCTACGAGCAGTACTTC
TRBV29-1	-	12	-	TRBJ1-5	CSVRGEGQPQHF	TGCAGCGTTAGGGGGGAGGGTCAGCCCCAGCATTTT
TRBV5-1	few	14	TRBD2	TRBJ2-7	CASSPSGRGYEQYF	TGCGCCAGCAGCCCGAGCGGGAGGGGGTACGAGCAGTACTTC
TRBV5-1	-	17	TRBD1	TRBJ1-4	CASSFRDRVSTNEKLFF	TGCGCCAGCAGCTTCCGGGACAGGGTTTCAACTAATGAAAAACTGTTTTTT
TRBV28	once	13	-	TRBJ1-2	CASSRTPPSGYTF	TGTGCCAGCAGTCGGACACCGCCTAGTGGCTACACCTTC
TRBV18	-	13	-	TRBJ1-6	CASSGRGQSPLHF	TGTGCCAGCTCGGGCAGGGGACAATCACCCCTCCACTTT
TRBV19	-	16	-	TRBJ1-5	CASSIYEEILDQPQHF	TGTGCCAGTAGTATATATGAGGAAATCCTAGATCAGCCCCAGCATTTT
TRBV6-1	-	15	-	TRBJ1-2	CASSEARAANYGYTF	TGTGCCAGCAGTGAAGCGCGGGCTGCTAACTATGGCTACACCTTC
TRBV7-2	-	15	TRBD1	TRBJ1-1	CASSYTRTGEPEAFF	TGTGCCAGCAGCTATACACGGACAGGGGAACCTGAAGCTTTCTTT
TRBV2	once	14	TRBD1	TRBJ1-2	CASTLTGNVYGYTF	TGTGCCAGCACCCTGACAGGGAACGTCTATGGCTACACCTTC
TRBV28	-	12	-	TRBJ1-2	CASRPQGYGYTF	TGTGCCAGCAGGCCCCAGGGTTATGGCTACACCTTC
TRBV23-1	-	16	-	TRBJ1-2	CASSQSGEFQGNGYTF	TGCGCCAGCAGTCAATCCGGGGAGTTCCAGGGGAATGGCTACACCTTC
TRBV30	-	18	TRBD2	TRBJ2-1	CAWTGTSGSSSSYNEQFF	TGTGCCTGGACCGGGACTAGCGGGAGTTCGAGCTCCTACAATGAGCAGTTCTTC
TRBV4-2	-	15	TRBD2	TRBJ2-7	CASSQGTSTSYEQYF	TGTGCCAGCAGCCAAGGGACTAGCACCTCCTACGAGCAGTACTTC
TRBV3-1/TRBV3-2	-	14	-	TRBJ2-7	CASSPHSGAYEQYF	TGTGCCAGCAGCCCTCACAGCGGCGCCTACGAGCAGTACTTC
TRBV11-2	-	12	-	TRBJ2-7	CASSPILMEQYF	TGTGCCAGCAGCCCTATCTTGATGGAGCAGTACTTC
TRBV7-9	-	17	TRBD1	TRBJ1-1	CASSFGPGTGVSLEAFF	TGTGCCAGCAGCTTCGGACCCGGGACAGGGGTTTCACTTGAAGCTTTCTTT
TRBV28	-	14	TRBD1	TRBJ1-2	CASSAGTANYGYTF	TGTGCCAGCAGTGCTGGGACAGCTAACTATGGCTACACCTTC
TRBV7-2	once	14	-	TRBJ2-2	CASSPDTGMGELFF	TGTGCCAGCAGCCCAGACACCGGAATGGGGGAGCTGTTTTTT
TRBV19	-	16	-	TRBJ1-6	CASSIWGRTNNSPLHF	TGTGCCAGTAGTATATGGGGCCGCACCAATAATTCACCCCTCCACTTT
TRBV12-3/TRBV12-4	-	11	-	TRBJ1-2	CASGQSFGYTF	TGTGCCAGCGGCCAAAGTTTTGGCTACACCTTC
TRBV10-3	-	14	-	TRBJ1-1	CAISDPQVNTEAFF	TGTGCCATCAGTGACCCCCAGGTGAACACTGAAGCTTTCTTT
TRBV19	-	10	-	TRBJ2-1	CASRGHEQFF	TGTGCCTCGCGAGGCCATGAGCAGTTCTTC
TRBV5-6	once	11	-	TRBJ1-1	CASTGNTEAFF	TGTGCCAGCACGGGGAACACTGAAGCTTTCTTT
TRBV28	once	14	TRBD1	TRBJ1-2	CASIRQGAIYGYTF	TGTGCCAGCATCCGACAGGGGGCTATCTATGGCTACACCTTC